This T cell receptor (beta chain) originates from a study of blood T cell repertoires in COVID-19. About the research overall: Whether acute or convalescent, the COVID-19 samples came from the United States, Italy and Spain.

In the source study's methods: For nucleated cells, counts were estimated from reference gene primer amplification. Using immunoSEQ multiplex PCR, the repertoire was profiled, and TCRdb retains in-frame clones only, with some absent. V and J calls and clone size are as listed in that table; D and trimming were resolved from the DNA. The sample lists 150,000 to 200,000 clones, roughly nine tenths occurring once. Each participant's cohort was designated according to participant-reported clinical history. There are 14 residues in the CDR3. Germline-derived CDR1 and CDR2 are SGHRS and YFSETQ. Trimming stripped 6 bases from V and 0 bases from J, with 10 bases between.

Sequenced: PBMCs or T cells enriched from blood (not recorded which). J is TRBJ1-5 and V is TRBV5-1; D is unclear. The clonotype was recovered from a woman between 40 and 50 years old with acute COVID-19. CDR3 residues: CASIRRHSNQPQHF. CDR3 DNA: TGCGCCAGCATCAGGCGCCATAGCAATCAGCCCCAGCATTTT. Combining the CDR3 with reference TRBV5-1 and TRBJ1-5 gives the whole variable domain KAGVTQTPRYLIKTRGQQVTLSCSPISGHRSVSWYQQTPGQGLQFLFEYFSETQRNKGNFPGRFSGRQFSNSRSEMNVSTLELGDSALYLCASIRRHSNQPQHFGDGTRLSIL.